Listed below are T cell receptor beta chains from one sample, sequenced in a study of CDR3 diversity in severe acne. TCRdb analysed the PCR reads with MiXCR anew, one entry per CDR3 protein. The table shows about 100,000 distinct CDR3 sequences, with about half occurring only once. Sequenced input: blood. The receptors were gathered from a male donor with acne. CDR3s include the opening cysteine and the closing phenylalanine or tryptophan. The D gene is left open where the match is weak. The size field is filled for only some rows; it gives once, few, many or a size class.

abundance	v_gene	j_gene	d_gene	CDR3aa	CDR3nt
-	TRBV5-6	TRBJ2-6	-	CASSPSQGTGTNVLTF	TGCGCCAGCAGCCCTTCACAGGGGACTGGGACCAACGTCCTGACTTTC
-	TRBV24-1	TRBJ2-7	-	CATSSAERYEQYF	TGTGCCACCAGTTCGGCGGAACGCTACGAGCAGTACTTC
-	TRBV20-1	TRBJ2-1	TRBD2	CSARDRGLAGYEQFF	TGCAGTGCTAGAGATCGAGGCCTAGCGGGATATGAGCAGTTCTTC
many	TRBV30	TRBJ2-6	TRBD1	CAWNRGLGANVLTF	TGTGCCTGGAATAGGGGGCTTGGGGCCAACGTCCTGACTTTC
-	TRBV7-9	TRBJ2-5	-	CASSLPRGRETQYF	TGTGCCAGCAGCTTACCGAGGGGCCGGGAGACCCAGTACTTC
few	TRBV20-1	TRBJ1-6	-	CSAPGTPSSPLHF	TGCAGTGCTCCCGGGACACCGAGTTCACCCCTCCACTTT
-	TRBV20-1	TRBJ2-7	-	CSASPADEQYF	TGCAGTGCTAGCCCCGCCGACGAGCAGTACTTC
-	TRBV28	TRBJ2-2	TRBD1	CASRQDRGLPGELFF	TGTGCCAGCAGGCAGGACAGGGGGCTTCCCGGGGAGCTGTTTTTT
-	TRBV7-9	TRBJ1-2	TRBD1	CASSSNDRANYGYTF	TGTGCCAGCAGTTCGAATGACAGGGCCAACTATGGCTACACCTTC
-	TRBV4-3	TRBJ2-7	-	CASSQEDRTYEQYF	TGCGCCAGCAGCCAAGAGGACAGAACCTACGAGCAGTACTTC
-	TRBV25-1	TRBJ1-3	-	CASRGHHSGNTIYF	TGTGCCAGCAGGGGACACCACTCTGGAAACACCATATATTTT
-	TRBV7-2	TRBJ2-7	TRBD2	CASSSELAGDFYEQYF	TGTGCCAGCAGCTCCGAACTAGCGGGAGACTTCTACGAGCAGTACTTC
many	TRBV5-1	TRBJ2-1	TRBD2	CASSFELAIYNEQFF	TGCGCCAGCAGCTTTGAACTAGCGATCTACAATGAGCAGTTCTTC
-	TRBV7-8	TRBJ2-7	-	CASSLGVWDEQYF	TGTGCCAGCAGCTTAGGTGTTTGGGACGAGCAGTACTTC
few	TRBV5-1	TRBJ2-2	-	CASSQMVRSTGELFF	TGCGCCAGCAGCCAGATGGTGAGAAGTACCGGGGAGCTGTTTTTT
many	TRBV10-3	TRBJ2-7	-	CAISSDSYEQYF	TGTGCCATCAGTTCCGACAGCTACGAGCAGTACTTC
-	TRBV29-1	TRBJ2-5	-	CSVEGVREETQYF	TGCAGCGTTGAGGGGGTCAGGGAAGAGACCCAGTACTTC